These T cell receptor beta chains were read from a single sample in a study of identical twins. MiXCR, run by TCRdb on the 5' RACE reads, gives a single entry per CDR3 protein. The sample has some 790,000 distinct CDR3 sequences; 15% to 20% are singletons. The data also belong to a second study, concerning T cells expressing NK-cell markers.

The sequencing sample was made of PBMCs. These receptors all come from a woman under 30 in good health. Both conserved end residues are part of each CDR3. The order of the fields is clone size, D gene, CDR3 length, V gene, J gene, CDR3 protein, CDR3 DNA. D genes are given only for firm matches. Expanded clones get a size class; other rows say once, few or many, or leave the size out.

clone_size: few; d_call: TRBD2; cdr3_length: 15; v_call: TRBV20-1; j_call: TRBJ2-3; cdr3_aa: CSAHIDAGGTDTQYF; cdr3_nt: TGCAGTGCCCATATCGATGCGGGGGGCACAGATACGCAGTATTTT
clone_size: .; d_call: .; cdr3_length: 15; v_call: TRBV12-3/TRBV12-4; j_call: TRBJ2-7; cdr3_aa: CASSDASRVGYEQYF; cdr3_nt: TGTGCCAGCAGTGACGCCTCTAGGGTGGGCTACGAGCAGTACTTC
clone_size: few; d_call: .; cdr3_length: 14; v_call: TRBV5-1; j_call: TRBJ2-3; cdr3_aa: CASSLDGVSDTQYF; cdr3_nt: TGCGCCAGCAGCTTGGATGGGGTTTCAGATACGCAGTATTTT
clone_size: .; d_call: TRBD2; cdr3_length: 14; v_call: TRBV7-9; j_call: TRBJ2-3; cdr3_aa: CASSLSGKLDTQYF; cdr3_nt: TGTGCCAGCAGCTTAAGCGGGAAACTGGATACGCAGTATTTT
clone_size: few; d_call: TRBD2; cdr3_length: 16; v_call: TRBV4-1; j_call: TRBJ2-7; cdr3_aa: CASSQGPTSGGYEQYF; cdr3_nt: TGCGCCAGCAGCCAAGGCCCAACTAGCGGAGGATACGAGCAGTACTTC
clone_size: .; d_call: TRBD2; cdr3_length: 15; v_call: TRBV27; j_call: TRBJ2-1; cdr3_aa: CASRVGLAGPNEQFF; cdr3_nt: TGTGCCAGCAGGGTTGGACTAGCGGGGCCCAATGAGCAGTTCTTC
clone_size: once; d_call: .; cdr3_length: 13; v_call: TRBV2; j_call: TRBJ2-6; cdr3_aa: CASNLGGANVLTF; cdr3_nt: TGTGCCAGCAATCTTGGTGGGGCCAACGTCCTGACTTTC
clone_size: .; d_call: TRBD1; cdr3_length: 14; v_call: TRBV7-2; j_call: TRBJ2-3; cdr3_aa: CASSLDAETGAKYF; cdr3_nt: TGTGCCAGCAGCTTGGATGCGGAGACAGGGGCCAAGTATTTT
clone_size: few; d_call: .; cdr3_length: 15; v_call: TRBV20-1; j_call: TRBJ2-1; cdr3_aa: CSASIGRSSYNEQFF; cdr3_nt: TGCAGTGCTAGCATAGGGCGGAGCTCCTACAATGAGCAGTTCTTC
clone_size: few; d_call: TRBD2; cdr3_length: 16; v_call: TRBV10-2; j_call: TRBJ2-1; cdr3_aa: CASRQPGLAWYNEQFF; cdr3_nt: TGCGCCAGCAGGCAACCGGGACTAGCATGGTACAATGAGCAGTTCTTC
clone_size: few; d_call: .; cdr3_length: 14; v_call: TRBV5-1; j_call: TRBJ2-5; cdr3_aa: CASSMDPASETQYF; cdr3_nt: TGCGCCAGCAGCATGGACCCTGCAAGCGAGACCCAGTACTTC
clone_size: .; d_call: TRBD2; cdr3_length: 15; v_call: TRBV7-2; j_call: TRBJ2-1; cdr3_aa: CASSSMGGFINEQFF; cdr3_nt: TGTGCCAGCAGCTCCATGGGGGGGTTTATCAATGAGCAGTTCTTC
clone_size: few; d_call: TRBD1; cdr3_length: 16; v_call: TRBV10-2; j_call: TRBJ2-1; cdr3_aa: CASSEGGGGQGDEQFF; cdr3_nt: TGCGCCAGCAGTGAAGGTGGGGGAGGACAGGGAGATGAGCAGTTCTTC
clone_size: .; d_call: .; cdr3_length: 15; v_call: TRBV6-5; j_call: TRBJ2-3; cdr3_aa: CASSSTVTSTDTQYF; cdr3_nt: TGTGCCAGCAGTTCGACGGTGACTAGCACAGATACGCAGTATTTT
clone_size: .; d_call: TRBD1; cdr3_length: 16; v_call: TRBV7-3; j_call: TRBJ2-3; cdr3_aa: CASSPITGGPPDTQYF; cdr3_nt: TGTGCCAGCAGCCCCATAACAGGGGGCCCCCCAGATACGCAGTATTTT
clone_size: .; d_call: .; cdr3_length: 14; v_call: TRBV5-8; j_call: TRBJ2-3; cdr3_aa: CASSLEVVTDTQYF; cdr3_nt: TGTGCCAGCAGCTTGGAGGTAGTCACAGATACGCAGTATTTT
clone_size: .; d_call: TRBD2; cdr3_length: 15; v_call: TRBV6-1; j_call: TRBJ2-1; cdr3_aa: CASREAGGPVHEQFF; cdr3_nt: TGTGCCAGCAGAGAAGCGGGAGGGCCCGTACATGAGCAGTTCTTC
clone_size: .; d_call: TRBD2; cdr3_length: 15; v_call: TRBV30; j_call: TRBJ2-1; cdr3_aa: CAWSASGSSYNEQFF; cdr3_nt: TGTGCCTGGAGTGCCAGCGGGAGCTCCTACAATGAGCAGTTCTTC
clone_size: few; d_call: .; cdr3_length: 12; v_call: TRBV6-1; j_call: TRBJ2-1; cdr3_aa: CASSGSSSEQFF; cdr3_nt: TGTGCCAGCAGTGGATCTAGCTCTGAGCAGTTCTTC
clone_size: few; d_call: .; cdr3_length: 14; v_call: TRBV12-3/TRBV12-4; j_call: TRBJ1-3; cdr3_aa: CASSPSDSGNTIYF; cdr3_nt: TGTGCCAGCAGCCCCTCCGACTCTGGAAACACCATATATTTT
clone_size: .; d_call: TRBD1; cdr3_length: 12; v_call: TRBV5-1; j_call: TRBJ2-7; cdr3_aa: CASSGTGVEQYF; cdr3_nt: TGCGCCAGCAGCGGAACAGGGGTCGAGCAGTACTTC
clone_size: few; d_call: .; cdr3_length: 12; v_call: TRBV28; j_call: TRBJ2-7; cdr3_aa: CASTTVSYEQYF; cdr3_nt: TGTGCCAGCACGACAGTTTCCTACGAGCAGTACTTC
clone_size: .; d_call: TRBD1; cdr3_length: 14; v_call: TRBV20-1; j_call: TRBJ2-7; cdr3_aa: CSARGTGAWEEQYF; cdr3_nt: TGCAGTGCTAGGGGGACAGGGGCTTGGGAAGAGCAGTACTTC